This T cell receptor (beta chain) was recovered during a study of immune evolution from preneoplasia to lung adenocarcinoma. Study results and limitations: Compared with EGFR-mutant or double wild-type lesions, KRAS-mutant nodules were more clonal.

Assay: immunoSEQ multiplex PCR; the TCRdb copy retains only in-frame clones and omits some. This sample has tens of thousands of clones, with less than 80% found just once. CDR1 SEHNR and CDR2 FQNEAQ come from the germline V gene (reference sequence). CDR3 size: 14 residues. V gave up 6 bases and J gave up 5 bases; unmatched junction bases: 8. Of note for this clone: What it binds is unknown.

Macro-dissection enriched premalignant or tumor cells before nucleic acid extraction. Specimen: FFPE invasive lung adenocarcinoma tissue. The chain uses TRBV7-9 and TRBJ1-1, with TRBD1 matching over 8 bases. The TCR sequence derives from a person in their sixties with lung adenocarcinoma. This CDR3 reads CASSYNTGGTEAFF. In nucleotides, the CDR3 is TGTGCCAGCAGTTATAATACAGGGGGGACTGAAGCTTTCTTT.